A selection of T cell receptor beta chains follows, all from one sample in a study of Ad26.COV2.S vaccination and SARS-CoV-2 variants. Assay used: immunoSEQ multiplex PCR; TCRdb lists only in-frame clones, some missing. The sample lists around 86,000 clones, about four fifths occurring once. The sequencing used peripheral blood, collected after recovery from COVID-19. The receptors were gathered from a human donor who had recovered from COVID-19. Both conserved end residues are part of each CDR3. The D gene is left open where the match is weak. Clone size is given for some rows only: seen once, a few or many times, or a class if the clone is expanded.

J	D	length	V	size	DNA	CDR3
TRBJ1-6	.	12	TRBV4-2	.	TGTGCCAGCAGTAAAGGCGGTTCCCCCCTCCACTTT	CASSKGGSPLHF
TRBJ2-6	.	16	TRBV11-2	.	TGTGCCAGCAGCTTAGAAGGAGGGTCTGGGGCCAACGTCCTGACTTTC	CASSLEGGSGANVLTF
TRBJ2-3	TRBD2	17	TRBV9	.	TGTGCCAGCAGCTCCCGGACTAGCGGAACCCTCACAGATACGCAGTATTTT	CASSSRTSGTLTDTQYF
TRBJ2-1	.	15	TRBV7-8	once	TGTGCCAGCAGCTTAGGTGGGACCTTGTACAATGAGCAGTTCTTC	CASSLGGTLYNEQFF
TRBJ2-3	.	12	TRBV11-3	.	TGTGCCAGCAGCGGGGGCACAGATACGCAGTATTTT	CASSGGTDTQYF
TRBJ2-3	.	13	TRBV7-3	.	TGTGCCAGCAGCTCGGCGGCGGCAGATACGCAGTATTTT	CASSSAAADTQYF
TRBJ1-4	.	14	TRBV6-5	once	TGTGCCAGCAGTTTGGGGGGAGCTAATGAAAAACTGTTTTTT	CASSLGGANEKLFF
TRBJ1-1	.	12	TRBV9	.	TGTGCCAGCAGCGCCTCGAGGACTGAAGCTTTCTTT	CASSASRTEAFF
TRBJ2-7	.	16	TRBV4-1	once	TGCGCCAGCAGCCAACTATTAGGGCAGGGAACCTACGAGCAGTACTTC	CASSQLLGQGTYEQYF
TRBJ1-1	.	13	TRBV19	once	TGTGCCAGTAGTCCCCCGGAACAGGGTGAGGCTTTCTTT	CASSPPEQGEAFF
TRBJ2-2	.	16	TRBV7-9	.	TGTGCCAGCAGCCGGATCACGGGGCTAGGCACCGGGGAGCTGTTTTTT	CASSRITGLGTGELFF
TRBJ2-5	TRBD1	14	TRBV6-6	.	TGTGCCAGCAGTGAGTGGGACAGGGCGGAGACCCAGTACTTC	CASSEWDRAETQYF
TRBJ2-5	TRBD1	18	TRBV3-1/TRBV3-2	few	TGTGCCAGCAGCCATGACAGAAAAGGGGGCGCGTCCCAAGAGACCCAGTACTTC	CASSHDRKGGASQETQYF
TRBJ2-5	.	11	TRBV29-1	.	TGCAGCGTTCGGGAACAAGAGACCCAGTACTTC	CSVREQETQYF
TRBJ1-2	.	14	TRBV6-1	.	TGTGCCAGCAGTGAAGCGGGAGCAGATTATGGCTACACCTTC	CASSEAGADYGYTF
TRBJ2-5	.	15	TRBV6-2/TRBV6-3	.	TGTGCCAGCAGTTACGAGGGACATGAACAAGAGACCCAGTACTTC	CASSYEGHEQETQYF
TRBJ1-4	TRBD1	17	TRBV2	.	TGTGCCAGCAGTGAGGACAGGGGCTCTGATTTTCGGGAAAAACTGTTTTTT	CASSEDRGSDFREKLFF
TRBJ1-1	.	15	TRBV19	.	TGTGCCAGTAGTAGCCAACAGGGTGTGGGGACTGAAGCTTTCTTT	CASSSQQGVGTEAFF
TRBJ2-5	TRBD2	16	TRBV14	.	TGTGCCAGCAGCCAAGAAAGCCTAGCGGGGCAAGAGACCCAGTACTTC	CASSQESLAGQETQYF
TRBJ2-1	TRBD2	16	TRBV4-2	.	TGTGCCAGCAGCCAGCCGGGGGACTACAACTACAATGAGCAGTTCTTC	CASSQPGDYNYNEQFF
TRBJ2-7	.	13	TRBV10-3	.	TGTGCCATCAGTGACACCCAGGGGAACGAGCAGTACTTC	CAISDTQGNEQYF
TRBJ2-1	TRBD2	15	TRBV7-9	.	TGTGCCAGCAGCCCTAGCGGGAGAGGTTACAATGAGCAGTTCTTC	CASSPSGRGYNEQFF
TRBJ2-5	.	12	TRBV29-1	once	TGCAGCGTTGAAGCAGGGTTTGAGACCCAGTACTTC	CSVEAGFETQYF
TRBJ2-2	.	11	TRBV7-6	.	TGTGCCAGCTCCCTAGCCGGGGAGCTGTTTTTT	CASSLAGELFF
TRBJ2-3	.	16	TRBV11-1	.	TGTGCCAGCAGCTCAGTCCGGGCGCGTTGGGAAGATACGCAGTATTTT	CASSSVRARWEDTQYF
TRBJ2-7	TRBD2	15	TRBV27	.	TGTGCCAGCAGTTTATCTAGCGGGAGGCACTACGAGCAGTACTTC	CASSLSSGRHYEQYF
TRBJ2-2	.	15	TRBV5-4	.	TGTGCCAGCAGCTACGGGACTCAGAACACCGGGGAGCTGTTTTTT	CASSYGTQNTGELFF
TRBJ2-5	.	15	TRBV28	.	TGTGCCAGCAGTTTGAGCCTCGGATCCCAAGAGACCCAGTACTTC	CASSLSLGSQETQYF
TRBJ2-3	TRBD2	15	TRBV7-3	.	TGTGCCAGCAGCTTCTTAGCGGGAGGCACAGATACGCAGTATTTT	CASSFLAGGTDTQYF
TRBJ1-5	TRBD1	16	TRBV5-4	.	TGTGCCAGCAGCTCTCAGGGGGCAGGGGGTTTCCAGCCCCAGCATTTT	CASSSQGAGGFQPQHF
TRBJ2-7	TRBD2	14	TRBV19	.	TGTGCCAGTAGTATGCTAGCGGACGACTACGAGCAGTACTTC	CASSMLADDYEQYF
TRBJ2-1	.	14	TRBV5-1	.	TGCGCCAGCAGCTTGGGGAACCTAATTAATGAGCAGTTCTTC	CASSLGNLINEQFF
TRBJ2-7	TRBD1	15	TRBV28	.	TGTGCCAGCAGTAAGACAGGGTCCTCAATCCACGAGCAGTACTTC	CASSKTGSSIHEQYF
TRBJ2-3	.	14	TRBV5-8	.	TGTGCCAGCGGGGCCTTACGAGGGACAGATACGCAGTATTTT	CASGALRGTDTQYF
TRBJ2-5	TRBD2	13	TRBV28	.	TGTGCCAGCTGGGCGGGAGCACAAGAGACCCAGTACTTC	CASWAGAQETQYF
TRBJ2-4	TRBD2	18	TRBV4-2	.	TGTGCCAGCAAAGAAAATCTCAGCGGGAGAGATACCAAAAACATTCAGTACTTC	CASKENLSGRDTKNIQYF
TRBJ2-7	TRBD1	14	TRBV15	.	TGTGCCACCAGTCCGGGACAGGGGGAGTACGAGCAGTACTTC	CATSPGQGEYEQYF
TRBJ1-1	.	13	TRBV7-3	.	TGTGCCAGCAGCTTAAAGCGGTACACTGAAGCTTTCTTT	CASSLKRYTEAFF
TRBJ1-2	.	12	TRBV6-5	.	TGTGCCAGCAGTTACACAGGTGATGGCTACACCTTC	CASSYTGDGYTF
TRBJ2-1	TRBD2	13	TRBV2	few	TGTGCCAGCAGTGAAAGGACTAGCGGTGAGCAGTTCTTC	CASSERTSGEQFF
TRBJ1-6	.	15	TRBV5-1	.	TGCGCCAGCAGCCAGGAAGGGGCCCCTAATTCACCCCTCCACTTT	CASSQEGAPNSPLHF
TRBJ2-7	TRBD1	17	TRBV6-2/TRBV6-3	.	TGTGCCAGCAGTTACCCGAAAGACAGGGGAAAACTCTACGAGCAGTACTTC	CASSYPKDRGKLYEQYF
TRBJ2-2	TRBD1	13	TRBV2	few	TGTGCCAGCAGGGCGGACAGGACCGGGGAGCTGTTTTTT	CASRADRTGELFF
TRBJ2-7	.	14	TRBV12-5	.	TGTGCTAGTGGTTTGGGGACTCGCACCTACGAGCAGTACTTC	CASGLGTRTYEQYF
TRBJ2-7	.	15	TRBV29-1	.	TGCAGCGTTTATGGGCAACAGGGAGAGGGCTACGAGCAGTACTTC	CSVYGQQGEGYEQYF
TRBJ1-2	TRBD1	14	TRBV19	.	TGTGCCAGTAGTATCGCGACAGGGACGGGAGGCTACACCTTC	CASSIATGTGGYTF